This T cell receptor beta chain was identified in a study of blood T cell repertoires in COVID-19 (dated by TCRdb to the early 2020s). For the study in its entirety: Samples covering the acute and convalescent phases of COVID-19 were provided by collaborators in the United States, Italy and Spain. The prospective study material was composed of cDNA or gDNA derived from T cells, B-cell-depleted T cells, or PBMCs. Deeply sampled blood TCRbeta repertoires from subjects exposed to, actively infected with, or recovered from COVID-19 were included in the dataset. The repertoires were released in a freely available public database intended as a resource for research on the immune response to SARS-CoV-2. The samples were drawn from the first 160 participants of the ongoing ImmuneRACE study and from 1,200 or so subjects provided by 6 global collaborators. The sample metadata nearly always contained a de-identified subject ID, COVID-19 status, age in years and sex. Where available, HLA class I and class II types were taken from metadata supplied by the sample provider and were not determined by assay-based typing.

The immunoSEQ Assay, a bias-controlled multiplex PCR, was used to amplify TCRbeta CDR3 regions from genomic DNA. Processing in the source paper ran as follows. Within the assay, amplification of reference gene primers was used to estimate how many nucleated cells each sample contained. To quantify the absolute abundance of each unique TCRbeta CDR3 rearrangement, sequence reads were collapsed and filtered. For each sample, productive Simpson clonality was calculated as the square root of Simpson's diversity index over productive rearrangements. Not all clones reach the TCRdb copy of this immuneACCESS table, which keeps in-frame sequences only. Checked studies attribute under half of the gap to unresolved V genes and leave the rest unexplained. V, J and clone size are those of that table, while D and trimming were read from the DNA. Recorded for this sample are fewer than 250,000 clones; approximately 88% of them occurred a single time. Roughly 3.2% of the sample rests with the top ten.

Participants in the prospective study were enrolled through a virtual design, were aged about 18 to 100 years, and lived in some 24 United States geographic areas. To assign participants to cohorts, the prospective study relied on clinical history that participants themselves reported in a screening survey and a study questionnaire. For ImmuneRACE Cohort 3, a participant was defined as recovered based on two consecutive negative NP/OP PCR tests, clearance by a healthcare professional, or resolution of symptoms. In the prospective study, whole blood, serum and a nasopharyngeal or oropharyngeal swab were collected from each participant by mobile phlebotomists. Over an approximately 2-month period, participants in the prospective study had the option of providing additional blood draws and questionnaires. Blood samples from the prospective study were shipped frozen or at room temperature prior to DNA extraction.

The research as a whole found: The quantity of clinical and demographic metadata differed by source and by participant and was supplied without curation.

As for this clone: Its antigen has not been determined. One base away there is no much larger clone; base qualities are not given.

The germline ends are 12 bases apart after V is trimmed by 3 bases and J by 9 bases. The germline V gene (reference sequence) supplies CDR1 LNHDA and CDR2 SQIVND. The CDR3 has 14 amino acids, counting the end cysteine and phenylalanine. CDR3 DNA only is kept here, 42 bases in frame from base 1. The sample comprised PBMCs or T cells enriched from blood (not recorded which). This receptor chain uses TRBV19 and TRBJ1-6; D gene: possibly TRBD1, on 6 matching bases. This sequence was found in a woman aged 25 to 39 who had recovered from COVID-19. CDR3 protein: CASSIKDRVSPLHF. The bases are TGTGCCAGTAGTATTAAGGACAGAGTTTCACCCCTCCACTTT.